The rows below give T cell receptor beta chains drawn from one sample of a study of blood T cell repertoires in COVID-19. TCRdb's table, derived via immunoSEQ multiplex PCR, lists solely in-frame clones and lacks some. The top ten clones hold about 1% of a sample with approximately 460,000 clones, approximately 89% of them seen once. Sequencing input: peripheral blood. The receptors originated from a man younger than 30 with COVID-19, enrolled during active disease. Both conserved end residues are part of each CDR3. The order of the fields is CDR3 protein, CDR3 DNA, J gene, V gene, clone size, D gene. D genes are given only for firm matches. A row's size may be missing; if present it is once, few, many or a size class.

cdr3_aa: CASSEARWEPAYEQYF
cdr3_nt: TGTGCCAGCAGTGAAGCGCGATGGGAGCCTGCCTACGAGCAGTACTTC
j_call: TRBJ2-7
v_call: TRBV6-1
clone_size: NA
d_call: NA

cdr3_aa: CSVVGWAGATYEQYF
cdr3_nt: TGCAGCGTTGTAGGATGGGCAGGGGCCACCTACGAGCAGTACTTC
j_call: TRBJ2-7
v_call: TRBV29-1
clone_size: NA
d_call: NA

cdr3_aa: CASSPGTGEKLFF
cdr3_nt: TGTGCCAGCAGCCCCGGGACAGGCGAAAAACTGTTTTTT
j_call: TRBJ1-4
v_call: TRBV5-8
clone_size: NA
d_call: TRBD1

cdr3_aa: CASSTTDRRSADTQYF
cdr3_nt: TGTGCCAGCAGCACTACTGACAGAAGGAGCGCAGATACGCAGTATTTT
j_call: TRBJ2-3
v_call: TRBV5-6
clone_size: once
d_call: NA

cdr3_aa: CASSFNSVYF
cdr3_nt: TGTGCCAGCAGCTTTAACAGTGTTTACTTC
j_call: TRBJ2-5
v_call: TRBV5-8
clone_size: NA
d_call: NA

cdr3_aa: CASSQEAYSGRAGEQYF
cdr3_nt: TGCGCCAGCAGCCAAGAAGCATATAGCGGGAGGGCCGGCGAGCAGTACTTC
j_call: TRBJ2-7
v_call: TRBV4-1
clone_size: NA
d_call: TRBD2

cdr3_aa: CASSPGQGAGELFF
cdr3_nt: TGTGCCAGCAGCCCCGGACAGGGGGCGGGGGAGCTGTTTTTT
j_call: TRBJ2-2
v_call: TRBV7-2
clone_size: NA
d_call: TRBD1

cdr3_aa: CASSSRPTQGQFF
cdr3_nt: TGTGCCAGCAGCAGCAGACCGACCCAGGGGCAGTTCTTC
j_call: TRBJ2-1
v_call: TRBV7-2
clone_size: NA
d_call: NA

cdr3_aa: CASSALGQMTGNTIYF
cdr3_nt: TGTGCCAGCAGTGCACTAGGACAGATGACTGGAAACACCATATATTTT
j_call: TRBJ1-3
v_call: TRBV2
clone_size: once
d_call: NA

cdr3_aa: CATSRVRQGSTSGANVLTF
cdr3_nt: TGTGCCACCAGCAGAGTTAGGCAGGGATCTACCTCTGGGGCCAACGTCCTGACTTTC
j_call: TRBJ2-6
v_call: TRBV15
clone_size: NA
d_call: NA

cdr3_aa: CASSPGQGAYEQYF
cdr3_nt: TGTGCCAGCAGCCCAGGACAGGGGGCATACGAGCAGTACTTC
j_call: TRBJ2-7
v_call: TRBV5-4
clone_size: once
d_call: TRBD1

cdr3_aa: CASTIGQGGTNEKLFF
cdr3_nt: TGTGCCAGTACCATTGGACAGGGTGGGACTAATGAAAAACTGTTTTTT
j_call: TRBJ1-4
v_call: TRBV19
clone_size: NA
d_call: TRBD1

cdr3_aa: CASSQGGQGYGYTF
cdr3_nt: TGTGCCAGCAGCCAGGGGGGGCAGGGCTATGGCTACACCTTC
j_call: TRBJ1-2
v_call: TRBV3-1/TRBV3-2
clone_size: NA
d_call: NA

cdr3_aa: CASSLVSMASGITDTQYF
cdr3_nt: TGTGCCAGCAGCTTGGTTTCAATGGCTAGCGGGATAACTGATACGCAGTATTTT
j_call: TRBJ2-3
v_call: TRBV5-8
clone_size: NA
d_call: TRBD2

cdr3_aa: CASSLDLGGSYNEQFF
cdr3_nt: TGTGCCAGCAGCTTGGATCTGGGGGGCTCCTACAATGAGCAGTTCTTC
j_call: TRBJ2-1
v_call: TRBV5-6
clone_size: NA
d_call: NA

cdr3_aa: CASSPRFLAGTAKNIQYF
cdr3_nt: TGTGCCAGCAGTCCCCGTTTCCTAGCGGGGACAGCCAAAAACATTCAGTACTTC
j_call: TRBJ2-4
v_call: TRBV6-6
clone_size: NA
d_call: TRBD2

cdr3_aa: CASSLEGVGSSYEQYF
cdr3_nt: TGCGCCAGCAGCTTGGAGGGAGTCGGGAGCTCCTACGAGCAGTACTTC
j_call: TRBJ2-7
v_call: TRBV5-1
clone_size: NA
d_call: NA

cdr3_aa: CASSLASVVEAFF
cdr3_nt: TGTGCCAGCAGCTTAGCGTCGGTAGTTGAAGCTTTCTTT
j_call: TRBJ1-1
v_call: TRBV7-9
clone_size: NA
d_call: NA

cdr3_aa: CASSIRGQRTSGKTDTQYF
cdr3_nt: TGTGCCAGCAGCATCCGGGGACAGAGGACTAGCGGGAAGACAGATACGCAGTATTTT
j_call: TRBJ2-3
v_call: TRBV5-8
clone_size: NA
d_call: TRBD2

cdr3_aa: CASSLRDEQFF
cdr3_nt: TGTGCCAGCAGTTTGAGGGATGAGCAGTTCTTC
j_call: TRBJ2-1
v_call: TRBV12-3/TRBV12-4
clone_size: NA
d_call: NA

cdr3_aa: CASSLGGQPQHF
cdr3_nt: TGTGCCAGCAGCCTCGGGGGGCAGCCCCAGCATTTT
j_call: TRBJ1-5
v_call: TRBV7-9
clone_size: NA
d_call: NA

cdr3_aa: CASTKRRYEQYF
cdr3_nt: TGTGCCAGCACCAAACGCAGGTACGAGCAGTACTTC
j_call: TRBJ2-7
v_call: TRBV27
clone_size: NA
d_call: NA

cdr3_aa: CAGSGGTGVREQYF
cdr3_nt: TGTGCCGGTTCGGGGGGGACAGGGGTAAGGGAGCAGTACTTC
j_call: TRBJ2-7
v_call: TRBV28
clone_size: NA
d_call: TRBD1

cdr3_aa: CASSLEVQRGDRDTQYF
cdr3_nt: TGTGCCAGCAGCTTAGAAGTCCAGCGGGGGGATAGAGATACGCAGTATTTT
j_call: TRBJ2-3
v_call: TRBV7-6
clone_size: NA
d_call: TRBD2

cdr3_aa: CASSLRTNNYGYTF
cdr3_nt: TGTGCCAGCAGCTTAAGAACAAATAACTATGGCTACACCTTC
j_call: TRBJ1-2
v_call: TRBV6-5
clone_size: NA
d_call: NA

cdr3_aa: CASSGGGASTDTQYF
cdr3_nt: TGTGCCAGCAGCGGGGGGGGAGCTAGCACAGATACGCAGTATTTT
j_call: TRBJ2-3
v_call: TRBV3-1/TRBV3-2
clone_size: NA
d_call: TRBD2

cdr3_aa: CASTKLAGLQTQYF
cdr3_nt: TGTGCCAGCACCAAACTAGCGGGATTGCAGACCCAGTACTTC
j_call: TRBJ2-5
v_call: TRBV2
clone_size: NA
d_call: TRBD2

cdr3_aa: CASSQLPGQGLVEQYF
cdr3_nt: TGTGCCAGTAGTCAATTACCGGGACAGGGGCTAGTCGAGCAGTACTTC
j_call: TRBJ2-7
v_call: TRBV19
clone_size: NA
d_call: TRBD1

cdr3_aa: CASRVSTDEKLFF
cdr3_nt: TGTGCCAGCAGGGTATCGACAGATGAAAAACTGTTTTTT
j_call: TRBJ1-4
v_call: TRBV6-5
clone_size: NA
d_call: NA

cdr3_aa: CATSSSPFGYTF
cdr3_nt: TGTGCCACCAGCTCTTCTCCCTTTGGCTACACCTTC
j_call: TRBJ1-2
v_call: TRBV15
clone_size: few
d_call: NA

cdr3_aa: CASSASTGATQYF
cdr3_nt: TGTGCCAGCAGCGCATCGACAGGAGCGACGCAGTATTTT
j_call: TRBJ2-3
v_call: TRBV9
clone_size: NA
d_call: NA

cdr3_aa: CASSLYSQSYSYEQYF
cdr3_nt: TGTGCCAGCAGCTTGTATAGCCAGTCATACTCCTACGAGCAGTACTTC
j_call: TRBJ2-7
v_call: TRBV5-6
clone_size: NA
d_call: NA

cdr3_aa: CASSVAPGQGEKLFF
cdr3_nt: TGTGCCAGCAGCGTAGCTCCGGGACAGGGAGAAAAACTGTTTTTT
j_call: TRBJ1-4
v_call: TRBV9
clone_size: NA
d_call: TRBD1

cdr3_aa: CASTKGTSGTKTQYF
cdr3_nt: TGTGCCAGCACCAAAGGGACTAGCGGGACGAAGACCCAGTACTTC
j_call: TRBJ2-5
v_call: TRBV6-4
clone_size: NA
d_call: TRBD2

cdr3_aa: CASSSTGVYNSPLHF
cdr3_nt: TGTGCCAGCAGCTCAACAGGGGTCTATAATTCACCCCTCCACTTT
j_call: TRBJ1-6
v_call: TRBV7-6
clone_size: NA
d_call: TRBD1

cdr3_aa: CASSQRGGLDRGRYF
cdr3_nt: TGTGCCAGCAGCCAAAGGGGTGGCCTCGACAGGGGGCGATACTTC
j_call: TRBJ2-7
v_call: TRBV3-1/TRBV3-2
clone_size: NA
d_call: TRBD1

cdr3_aa: CASTDTTQETQYF
cdr3_nt: TGTGCCAGCACCGACACGACCCAAGAGACCCAGTACTTC
j_call: TRBJ2-5
v_call: TRBV5-6
clone_size: NA
d_call: NA

cdr3_aa: CSVERTGGVHGYTF
cdr3_nt: TGCAGCGTTGAAAGGACAGGGGGCGTACATGGCTACACCTTC
j_call: TRBJ1-2
v_call: TRBV29-1
clone_size: NA
d_call: TRBD1

cdr3_aa: CASSDGSGGPTDTQYF
cdr3_nt: TGTGCCAGCAGTGACGGTAGCGGGGGGCCCACAGATACGCAGTATTTT
j_call: TRBJ2-3
v_call: TRBV6-4
clone_size: few
d_call: TRBD2

cdr3_aa: CASSLAVYQETQYF
cdr3_nt: TGTGCCAGCAGCTTAGCGGTCTACCAAGAGACCCAGTACTTC
j_call: TRBJ2-5
v_call: TRBV11-2
clone_size: NA
d_call: NA

cdr3_aa: CASSDRGLNTGELFF
cdr3_nt: TGTGCCAGCAGCGACAGGGGCCTGAACACCGGGGAGCTGTTTTTT
j_call: TRBJ2-2
v_call: TRBV2
clone_size: NA
d_call: TRBD1

cdr3_aa: CASSDFREANEKLFF
cdr3_nt: TGTGCCAGCAGTGATTTTAGAGAGGCTAATGAAAAACTGTTTTTT
j_call: TRBJ1-4
v_call: TRBV25-1
clone_size: NA
d_call: NA

cdr3_aa: CASSIARQGARQFF
cdr3_nt: TGTGCCAGTAGTATTGCGAGACAGGGGGCCCGGCAGTTCTTC
j_call: TRBJ2-1
v_call: TRBV19
clone_size: NA
d_call: TRBD1

cdr3_aa: CASSLSAQGNEKLFF
cdr3_nt: TGTGCCAGCAGCTTGAGTGCGCAGGGGAATGAAAAACTGTTTTTT
j_call: TRBJ1-4
v_call: TRBV5-4
clone_size: once
d_call: NA

cdr3_aa: CASSLRWRQPQHF
cdr3_nt: TGTGCCAGCAGTCTCCGATGGCGGCAGCCCCAGCATTTT
j_call: TRBJ1-5
v_call: TRBV6-2/TRBV6-3
clone_size: NA
d_call: NA

cdr3_aa: CSVPGQLTDTQYF
cdr3_nt: TGCAGCGTGCCGGGACAGCTCACAGATACGCAGTATTTT
j_call: TRBJ2-3
v_call: TRBV29-1
clone_size: NA
d_call: TRBD1

cdr3_aa: CASSLEGQTSYEQYF
cdr3_nt: TGTGCCAGCAGCTTAGAGGGACAGACGTCCTACGAGCAGTACTTC
j_call: TRBJ2-7
v_call: TRBV11-3
clone_size: NA
d_call: TRBD1

cdr3_aa: CATSDFGGLETQYF
cdr3_nt: TGTGCCACCAGTGATTTTGGAGGGTTGGAGACCCAGTACTTC
j_call: TRBJ2-5
v_call: TRBV24-1
clone_size: NA
d_call: NA

cdr3_aa: CASSLGQGSIYEQYF
cdr3_nt: TGTGCCAGCAGCTTAGGACAGGGGTCTATTTACGAGCAGTACTTC
j_call: TRBJ2-7
v_call: TRBV7-8
clone_size: NA
d_call: TRBD1

cdr3_aa: CASSSDRVSYEQYF
cdr3_nt: TGTGCCAGCAGTTCCGACAGGGTCTCCTACGAGCAGTACTTC
j_call: TRBJ2-7
v_call: TRBV28
clone_size: NA
d_call: TRBD1

cdr3_aa: CASSQDWSGAEAFF
cdr3_nt: TGTGCCAGCAGCCAAGATTGGAGTGGCGCTGAAGCTTTCTTT
j_call: TRBJ1-1
v_call: TRBV4-2
clone_size: NA
d_call: NA

cdr3_aa: CASSLGDRVYEQYF
cdr3_nt: TGTGCCAGCAGTTTAGGGGACAGGGTCTACGAGCAGTACTTC
j_call: TRBJ2-7
v_call: TRBV27
clone_size: NA
d_call: TRBD1

cdr3_aa: CASSLYSDAGYTF
cdr3_nt: TGTGCCAGCAGTTTATACAGTGATGCTGGCTACACCTTC
j_call: TRBJ1-2
v_call: TRBV12-3/TRBV12-4
clone_size: NA
d_call: NA

cdr3_aa: CASSQVSAETQYF
cdr3_nt: TGCGCCAGCAGCCAAGTAAGTGCGGAGACCCAGTACTTC
j_call: TRBJ2-5
v_call: TRBV4-1
clone_size: NA
d_call: NA

cdr3_aa: CASSLAVWTLNEKLFF
cdr3_nt: TGTGCCAGCAGCTTAGCGGTTTGGACTTTGAATGAAAAACTGTTTTTT
j_call: TRBJ1-4
v_call: TRBV7-8
clone_size: NA
d_call: NA

cdr3_aa: CASSLRSLNTEAFF
cdr3_nt: TGCGCCAGCAGCTTACGTTCGCTAAACACTGAAGCTTTCTTT
j_call: TRBJ1-1
v_call: TRBV5-1
clone_size: NA
d_call: NA

cdr3_aa: CASSERDSTWETQYF
cdr3_nt: TGCGCCAGCAGTGAAAGGGACTCCACCTGGGAGACCCAGTACTTC
j_call: TRBJ2-5
v_call: TRBV10-1
clone_size: NA
d_call: NA

cdr3_aa: CASSFNRVPVSEQYF
cdr3_nt: TGTGCCAGCAGCTTTAACAGGGTTCCCGTCAGCGAGCAGTACTTC
j_call: TRBJ2-7
v_call: TRBV6-5
clone_size: NA
d_call: NA

cdr3_aa: CAWSVPQGVNEQFF
cdr3_nt: TGTGCCTGGAGTGTCCCCCAGGGGGTCAATGAGCAGTTCTTC
j_call: TRBJ2-1
v_call: TRBV30
clone_size: NA
d_call: TRBD1